Listed below are T cell receptor beta chains from one sample, sequenced in a study of T cells in Graves' hyperthyroidism and ophthalmopathy. TCRdb redid the calling of the multiplex PCR reads with MiXCR, one entry per CDR3 protein. Among around 300,000 distinct CDR3 sequences listed, about an eighth were seen once. Sequenced sample: blood. The source is a woman between 35 and 50 years old with Graves' hyperthyroidism. Each CDR3 is given with its conserved first and last residue. The D gene is left open where the match is weak. Where a row states a size, it is once, few, many or the class of an expanded clone; other rows omit it.

clone_size d_call j_call v_call cdr3_nt cdr3_aa
many - TRBJ2-7 TRBV10-3 TGTGCCATCAGCAGAGACGGACAGATCTACGAGCAGTACTTC CAISRDGQIYEQYF
many TRBD2 TRBJ2-3 TRBV5-6 TGTGCCAGCAGCCGTGGACTAGTAGGGGATACGCAGTATTTT CASSRGLVGDTQYF
few TRBD1 TRBJ1-4 TRBV12-3/TRBV12-4 TGTGCCAGCAGTTTTGGGACAGCAACTAATGAAAAACTGTTTTTT CASSFGTATNEKLFF
many - TRBJ2-5 TRBV11-3 TGTGCCAGCAGCTTAGAGGAGTACCAAGAGACCCAGTACTTC CASSLEEYQETQYF
few TRBD2 TRBJ2-1 TRBV7-2 TGTGCCAGCAGCTTAACGTTGCCTAGCGGAGGCAATGAGCAGTTCTTC CASSLTLPSGGNEQFF
many - TRBJ2-2 TRBV27 TGTGCCAGCAGTTTTGGGGGGTCCGGGGAGCTGTTTTTT CASSFGGSGELFF
many - TRBJ2-5 TRBV28 TGTGCCAGCAGTTTTTATGGGCGGCAGACCCAGTACTTC CASSFYGRQTQYF
- - TRBJ2-1 TRBV7-9 TGTGCCAGCAGCTTAGTTGGACCTACGTACAATGAGCAGTTCTTC CASSLVGPTYNEQFF
few - TRBJ1-3 TRBV6-1 TGTGCCAGCATCAGTCACTCTGGAAACACCATATATTTT CASISHSGNTIYF
many - TRBJ2-1 TRBV2 TGTGCCAGCAGTGTAACCGGCACCAGGCAGTTCTTC CASSVTGTRQFF
- - TRBJ1-1 TRBV7-6 TGTGCCAGCAGCTTAGGACGAAAACAGGGAGCTTTCTTT CASSLGRKQGAFF
few - TRBJ2-1 TRBV30 TGTGCCTGGAGTGGACTAGGAATTGAGCAGTTCTTC CAWSGLGIEQFF
- TRBD2 TRBJ2-5 TRBV7-8 TGTGCCAGCAGCTTACTAGCGGGGGTATCAATAAAAGAGACCCAGTACTTC CASSLLAGVSIKETQYF
many TRBD1 TRBJ2-1 TRBV28 TGTGCCAGCAGTTTATCCTTATCCGGGACAGGAGGCTACAATGAGCAGTTCTTC CASSLSLSGTGGYNEQFF
many - TRBJ2-7 TRBV3-1 TGTGCCAGCAGCCGCCCCGGGGCAGCTACCTACGAGCAGTACTTC CASSRPGAATYEQYF
- TRBD2 TRBJ2-1 TRBV9 TGTGCCAGCAGCGCCGGACTAGTATCCAATGAGCAGTTCTTC CASSAGLVSNEQFF
many - TRBJ2-7 TRBV6-1 TGTGCCAGCAGTGAGGGACGGCTCTACGAGCAGTACTTC CASSEGRLYEQYF
- - TRBJ2-5 TRBV28 TGTGCCAGCAGCCGGGGCGCGCAAGAGACCCAGTACTTC CASSRGAQETQYF
few TRBD1 TRBJ1-4 TRBV19 TGTGCCAGTAGTCTCGGACAGGGGCTGAATGAAAAACTGTTTTTT CASSLGQGLNEKLFF
many - TRBJ2-5 TRBV11-3 TGTGCCAGCAGCCAAAGATCGTCCTGGGAGACCCAGTACTTC CASSQRSSWETQYF
many - TRBJ2-5 TRBV20-1 TGCAGTGCTAGAGATGTAATAGGATTGGGGTTTGGAGAGACCCAGTACTTC CSARDVIGLGFGETQYF
few - TRBJ2-3 TRBV20-1 TGCAGTGCCAAAAGACCAGGCATGACAGATACGCAGTATTTT CSAKRPGMTDTQYF
many - TRBJ2-1 TRBV24-1 TGTGCCACCAGTGACCCCACCGACAGTGAGCAGTTCTTC CATSDPTDSEQFF
many TRBD1 TRBJ2-1 TRBV20-1 TGCAGTGCTAGTGGGGGACAGGGTTACAATGAGCAGTTCTTC CSASGGQGYNEQFF
many - TRBJ1-1 TRBV18 TGTGCCAGCTCACCCAGGGATGACACTGAAGCTTTCTTT CASSPRDDTEAFF
- TRBD2 TRBJ2-7 TRBV19 TGTGCCAGCACCCCAGCGGGAGTGAGCGAGCAGTACTTC CASTPAGVSEQYF
many TRBD1 TRBJ1-3 TRBV12-3/TRBV12-4 TGTGCCAGCAGCCAGGGACAGGGACCTGGAAACACCATATATTTT CASSQGQGPGNTIYF
- TRBD1 TRBJ1-5 TRBV29-1 TGCAGCGTTTCTTCGTCCACAGGGGATCAGCCCCAGCATTTT CSVSSSTGDQPQHF
many - TRBJ2-3 TRBV29-1 TGCAGCGCAGCGAGGGGAAGCGGAATCACAGATACGCAGTATTTT CSAARGSGITDTQYF
many - TRBJ2-7 TRBV18 TGTGCCAGCTCACCACGCGCCGCGGGCTCCTACGAGCAGTACTTC CASSPRAAGSYEQYF
many - TRBJ2-7 TRBV28 TGTGCCAGCAGTTTAGCGGATTCCTACGAGCAGTACTTC CASSLADSYEQYF
many TRBD2 TRBJ2-1 TRBV6-2/TRBV6-3 TGTGCCAGCCGCGGGCTAGCGGAGTACAATGAGCAGTTCTTC CASRGLAEYNEQFF
- - TRBJ2-2 TRBV28 TGTGCCAGCAGTTCCCCAGGGCTGAACACCGGGGAGCTGTTTTTT CASSSPGLNTGELFF
many - TRBJ1-6 TRBV6-1 TGTGCCAGCAGTGGGGGATTATATAATTCACCCCTCCACTTT CASSGGLYNSPLHF
- - TRBJ2-5 TRBV9 TGTGCCAGCAGCCCCCGGGGGCTCCAAGAGACCCAGTACTTC CASSPRGLQETQYF
few TRBD2 TRBJ2-2 TRBV3-1 TGTGCCAGCAAGGGGATGGGAGCGGGAAGCGGGGAGCTGTTTTTT CASKGMGAGSGELFF
- TRBD2 TRBJ2-1 TRBV7-2 TGTGCCAGCAGCTCGGGGAGGGGACTAGCAAATGAGCAGTTCTTC CASSSGRGLANEQFF
many TRBD2 TRBJ2-7 TRBV20-1 TGCAGTGCTAGTTCCGGGACTAGCGGGAGAATCTACGAGCAGTACTTC CSASSGTSGRIYEQYF
- - TRBJ1-2 TRBV20-1 TGCAGTGCTAGCAGGGGAGGGGGCTACACCTTC CSASRGGGYTF
many TRBD1 TRBJ2-7 TRBV12-3/TRBV12-4 TGTGCCAGCACCACCCAGGGGGAGTCCCACGAGCAGTACTTC CASTTQGESHEQYF
many - TRBJ1-2 TRBV3-1 TGTGCCAGCAGCCAAGGACTCCAGGGCGGTGGCTACACCTTC CASSQGLQGGGYTF
few - TRBJ2-5 TRBV20-1 TGCAGTGCTACACGGACTATCCGAGAGACCCAGTACTTC CSATRTIRETQYF
many TRBD2 TRBJ2-1 TRBV28 TGTGCCAGCAGTTCAACCGGGACTAGGGGCAATGAGCAGTTCTTC CASSSTGTRGNEQFF